The clone carrying this T cell receptor beta chain appeared a single time. This sample is part of a study of blood T cell repertoires in COVID-19. This table comes from immunoSEQ multiplex PCR, and its TCRdb copy is limited to in-frame clones, with some not included. The sample contains about 210,000 clones, 81% of which appear only once. The V end lost 4 bases, the J end lost 0 bases, and 13 bases lay between the germline ends. The CDR3 covers 16 residues. Germline V CDR1 and CDR2: LNHDA, SQIVND (reference sequence). The rearrangement joins TRBV19 to TRBJ1-3; tentatively, D is TRBD1 (6 bases). Sequencing was performed on PBMCs or T cells enriched from blood (not recorded which). The origin of this receptor is a woman aged 45-65 years with acute COVID-19. This chain's CDR3 is CASSSWQGSSGNTIYF. In DNA, the CDR3 is TGTGCCAGTAGTAGCTGGCAGGGGAGCTCTGGAAACACCATATATTTT.